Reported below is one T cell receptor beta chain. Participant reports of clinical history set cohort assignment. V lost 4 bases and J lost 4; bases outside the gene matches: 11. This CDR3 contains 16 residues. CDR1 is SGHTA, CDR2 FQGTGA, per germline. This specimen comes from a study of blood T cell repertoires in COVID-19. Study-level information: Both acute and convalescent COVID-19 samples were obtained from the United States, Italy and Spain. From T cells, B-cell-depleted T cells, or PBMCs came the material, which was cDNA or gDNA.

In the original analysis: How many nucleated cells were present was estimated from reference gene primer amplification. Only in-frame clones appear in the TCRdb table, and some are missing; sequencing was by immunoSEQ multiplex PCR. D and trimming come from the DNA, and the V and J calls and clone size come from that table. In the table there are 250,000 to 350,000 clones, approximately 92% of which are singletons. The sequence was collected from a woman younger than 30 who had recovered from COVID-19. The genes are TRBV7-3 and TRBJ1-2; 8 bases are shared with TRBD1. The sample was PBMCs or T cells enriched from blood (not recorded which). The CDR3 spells CASSSSILRGLYGYTF. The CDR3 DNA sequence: TGTGCCAGCAGCTCGAGTATCCTCAGGGGGCTCTATGGCTACACCTTC.